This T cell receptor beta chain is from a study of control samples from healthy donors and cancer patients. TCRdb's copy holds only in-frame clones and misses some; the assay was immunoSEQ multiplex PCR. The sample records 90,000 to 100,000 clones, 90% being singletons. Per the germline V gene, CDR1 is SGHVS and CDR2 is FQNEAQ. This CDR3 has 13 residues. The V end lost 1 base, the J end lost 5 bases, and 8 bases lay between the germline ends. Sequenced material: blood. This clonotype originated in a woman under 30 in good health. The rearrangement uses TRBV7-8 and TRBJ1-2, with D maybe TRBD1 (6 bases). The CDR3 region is CASSLDGQYGYTF. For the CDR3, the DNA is TGTGCCAGCAGCTTAGATGGACAGTATGGCTACACCTTC.